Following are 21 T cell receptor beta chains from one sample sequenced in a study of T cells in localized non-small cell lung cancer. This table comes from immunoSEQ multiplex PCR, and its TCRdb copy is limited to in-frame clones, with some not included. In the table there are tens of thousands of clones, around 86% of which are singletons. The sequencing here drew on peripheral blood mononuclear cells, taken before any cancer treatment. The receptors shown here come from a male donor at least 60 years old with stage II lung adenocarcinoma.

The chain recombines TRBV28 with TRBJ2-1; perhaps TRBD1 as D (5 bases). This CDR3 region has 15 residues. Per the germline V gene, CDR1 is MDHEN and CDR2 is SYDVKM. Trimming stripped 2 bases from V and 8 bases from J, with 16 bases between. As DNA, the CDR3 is TGTGCCAGCAGTTTAGCTTCAGGGTTAAGGGATGAGCAGTTCTTC. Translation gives CASSLASGLRDEQFF.

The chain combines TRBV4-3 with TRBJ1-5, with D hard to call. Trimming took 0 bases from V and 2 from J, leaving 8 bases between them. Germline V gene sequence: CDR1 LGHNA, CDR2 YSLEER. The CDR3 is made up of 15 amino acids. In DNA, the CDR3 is TGCGCCAGCAGCCAAGATCTCCAGGGCAATCAGCCCCAGCATTTT. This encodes CASSQDLQGNQPQHF.

CDR3 loop: CASSFGGSSYNEQFF. In nucleotides, the CDR3 is TGTGCCAGCAGCTTCGGGGGAAGCTCCTACAATGAGCAGTTCTTC. The genes are TRBV11-3 and TRBJ2-1, with TRBD2 as a possible D gene (6 bases). The CDR3 spans 15 residues. Germline lookup yields CDR1 SGHNT and CDR2 YENEEA. Trimming cost V 3 bases and J 0 bases, with 9 bases left between them.

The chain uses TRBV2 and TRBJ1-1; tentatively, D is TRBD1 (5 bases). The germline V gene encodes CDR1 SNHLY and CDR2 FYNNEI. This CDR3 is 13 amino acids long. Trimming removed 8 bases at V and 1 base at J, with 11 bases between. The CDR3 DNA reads TGTGCCAGCGGGAGACAGCCGAACACTGAAGCTTTCTTT. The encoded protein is CASGRQPNTEAFF.

Written as DNA, the CDR3 is TGTGCCAGCAGCTTCCCGGGACAGAAAGAAGCTTTCTTT. As protein: CASSFPGQKEAFF. The rearrangement links TRBV5-4 to TRBJ1-1; 7 nucleotides match TRBD1. Germline values: CDR1 SGHNT, CDR2 YYREEE (reference sequence). CDR3 length equals 13 residues. V lost 2 bases, J lost 8 bases, and 6 bases stayed unmatched.

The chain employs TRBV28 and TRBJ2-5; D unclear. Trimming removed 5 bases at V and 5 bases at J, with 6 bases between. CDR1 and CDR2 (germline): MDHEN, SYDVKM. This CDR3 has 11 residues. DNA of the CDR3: TGTGCCAGCAGTAGCCGCGAGACCCAGTACTTC. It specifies CASSSRETQYF. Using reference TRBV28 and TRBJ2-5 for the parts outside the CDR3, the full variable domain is DVKVTQSSRYLVKRTGEKVFLECVQDMDHENMFWYRQDPGLGLRLIYFSYDVKMKEKGDIPEGYSVSREKKERFSLILESASTNQTSMYLCASSSRETQYFGPGTRLLVL.

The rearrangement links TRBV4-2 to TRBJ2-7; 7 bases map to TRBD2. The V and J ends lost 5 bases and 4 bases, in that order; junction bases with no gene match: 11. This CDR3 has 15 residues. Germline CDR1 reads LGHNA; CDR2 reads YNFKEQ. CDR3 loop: CASSFTRDYRYEQYF. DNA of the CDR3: TGTGCCAGCAGCTTTACCCGGGACTACAGGTACGAGCAGTACTTC.

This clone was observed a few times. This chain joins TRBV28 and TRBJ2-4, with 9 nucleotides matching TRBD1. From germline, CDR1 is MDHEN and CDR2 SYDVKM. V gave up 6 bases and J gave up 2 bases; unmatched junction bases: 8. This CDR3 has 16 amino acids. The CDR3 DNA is TGTGCCAGCAGAGTTACCGGGACAGGGACCAAAAACATTCAGTACTTC. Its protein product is CASRVTGTGTKNIQYF. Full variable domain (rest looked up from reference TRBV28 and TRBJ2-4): DVKVTQSSRYLVKRTGEKVFLECVQDMDHENMFWYRQDPGLGLRLIYFSYDVKMKEKGDIPEGYSVSREKKERFSLILESASTNQTSMYLCASRVTGTGTKNIQYFGAGTRLSVL.

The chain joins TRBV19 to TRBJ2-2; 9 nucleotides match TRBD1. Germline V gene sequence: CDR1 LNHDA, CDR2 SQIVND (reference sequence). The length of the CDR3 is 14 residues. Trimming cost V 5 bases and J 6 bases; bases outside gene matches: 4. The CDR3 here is CASSVGQGAGELFF. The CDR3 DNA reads TGTGCCAGTAGTGTGGGACAGGGTGCCGGGGAGCTGTTTTTT.

The chain's CDR3 is CASSGGNQPQHF. The CDR3, as DNA: TGTGCCAGCAGTGGGGGGAATCAGCCCCAGCATTTT. The genes are TRBV6-1 and TRBJ1-5, with D tentatively TRBD1 (5 bases). CDR3 length equals 12 residues. The V gene's germline CDR1 is MNHNS and CDR2 SASEGT. V was pared by 4 bases and J by 4 bases, with 5 bases between.

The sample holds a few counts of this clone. In nucleotides, the CDR3 is TGTGCCAGCAGCTTACACAGGGGGCGAACATCCTACGAGCAGTACTTC. This codes for CASSLHRGRTSYEQYF. The V and J genes are TRBV11-2 and TRBJ2-7; 9 positions agree with TRBD1. CDR1 SGHAT and CDR2 FQNNGV come from the germline V gene. The CDR3 consists of 16 residues. V shed 2 bases, J shed 1 base, and the junction held 6 bases outside the gene matches.

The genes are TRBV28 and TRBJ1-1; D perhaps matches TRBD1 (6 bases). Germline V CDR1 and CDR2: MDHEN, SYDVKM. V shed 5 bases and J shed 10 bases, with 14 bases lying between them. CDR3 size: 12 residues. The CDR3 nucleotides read TGTGCCAGCAGTCTTACAGGGAGGGTAGCTTTCTTT. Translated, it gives CASSLTGRVAFF.

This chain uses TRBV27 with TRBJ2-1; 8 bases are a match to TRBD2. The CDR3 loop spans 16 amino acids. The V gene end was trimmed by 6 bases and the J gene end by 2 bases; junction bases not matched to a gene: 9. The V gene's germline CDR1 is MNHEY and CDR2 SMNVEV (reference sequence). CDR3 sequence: CASSLLAGVTYNEQFF. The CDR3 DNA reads TGTGCCAGCAGCCTCCTAGCGGGTGTCACCTACAATGAGCAGTTCTTC.

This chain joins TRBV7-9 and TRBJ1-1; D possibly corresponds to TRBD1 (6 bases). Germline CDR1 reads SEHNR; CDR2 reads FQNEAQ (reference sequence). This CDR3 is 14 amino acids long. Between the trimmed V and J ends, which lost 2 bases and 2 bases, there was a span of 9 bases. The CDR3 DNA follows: TGTGCCAGCAGCTTACTACAGGGAAACACTGAAGCTTTCTTT. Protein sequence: CASSLLQGNTEAFF.

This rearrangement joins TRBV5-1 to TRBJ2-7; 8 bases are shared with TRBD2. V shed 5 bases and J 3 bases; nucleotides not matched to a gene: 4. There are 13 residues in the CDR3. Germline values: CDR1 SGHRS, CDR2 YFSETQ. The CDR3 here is CASRTSDYYEQYF. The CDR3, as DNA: TGCGCCAGCAGGACTAGCGACTACTACGAGCAGTACTTC. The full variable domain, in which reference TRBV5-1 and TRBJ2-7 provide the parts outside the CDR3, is KAGVTQTPRYLIKTRGQQVTLSCSPISGHRSVSWYQQTPGQGLQFLFEYFSETQRNKGNFPGRFSGRQFSNSRSEMNVSTLELGDSALYLCASRTSDYYEQYFGPGTRLTVT.

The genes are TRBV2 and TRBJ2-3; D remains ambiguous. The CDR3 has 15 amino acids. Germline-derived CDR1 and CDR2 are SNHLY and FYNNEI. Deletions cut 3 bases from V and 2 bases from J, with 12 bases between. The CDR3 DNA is TGTGCCAGCAGTGAGTATTCACGCCTCACAGATACGCAGTATTTT. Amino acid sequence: CASSEYSRLTDTQYF.

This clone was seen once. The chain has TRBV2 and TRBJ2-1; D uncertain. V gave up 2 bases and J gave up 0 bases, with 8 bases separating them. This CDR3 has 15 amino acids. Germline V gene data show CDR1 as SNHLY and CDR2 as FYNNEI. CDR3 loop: CASSENLSSYNEQFF. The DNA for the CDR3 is TGTGCCAGCAGTGAAAACTTAAGCTCCTACAATGAGCAGTTCTTC.

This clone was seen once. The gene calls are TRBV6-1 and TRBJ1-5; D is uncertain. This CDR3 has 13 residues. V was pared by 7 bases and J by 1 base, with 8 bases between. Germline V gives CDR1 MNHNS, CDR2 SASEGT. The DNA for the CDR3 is TGTGCCAGCAATAGTGGGAGCAATCAGCCCCAGCATTTT. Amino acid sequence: CASNSGSNQPQHF.

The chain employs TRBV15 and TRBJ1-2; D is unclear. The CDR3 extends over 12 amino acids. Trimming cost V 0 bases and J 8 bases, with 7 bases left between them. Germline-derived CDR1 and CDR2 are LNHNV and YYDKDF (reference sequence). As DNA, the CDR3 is TGTGCCACCAGCAGAGACAGTGGAGGCTACACCTTC. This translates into CATSRDSGGYTF.

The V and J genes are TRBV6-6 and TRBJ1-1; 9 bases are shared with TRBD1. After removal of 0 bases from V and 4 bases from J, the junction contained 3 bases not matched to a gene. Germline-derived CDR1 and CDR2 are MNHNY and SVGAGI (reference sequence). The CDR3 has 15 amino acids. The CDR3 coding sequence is TGTGCCAGCAGTTACTCGGGACAGGGTGCCACTGAAGCTTTCTTT. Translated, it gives CASSYSGQGATEAFF.

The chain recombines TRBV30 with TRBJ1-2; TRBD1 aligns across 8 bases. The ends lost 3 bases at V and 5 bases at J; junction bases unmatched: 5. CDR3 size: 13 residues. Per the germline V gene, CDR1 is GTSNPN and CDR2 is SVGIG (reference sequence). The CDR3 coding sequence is TGTGCCTGGAGCCGTGGGACAGGTTATGGCTACACCTTC. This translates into CAWSRGTGYGYTF.